What follows are 21 T cell receptor beta chains derived from one specimen sequenced in a study of Ad26.COV2.S vaccination and SARS-CoV-2 variants. Only in-frame clones appear in the TCRdb table, and some are missing; sequencing was by immunoSEQ multiplex PCR. The data contain 290,000 or so clones, roughly 86% of them singletons. Regarding treatment: some 20 received Ad26.COV2.S at low or high dose, single or two shots; 5 received placebo; per-sample allocation not given. Each sample was drawn 63 days after the first injection (of vaccine or placebo). Sequenced here: peripheral blood, sampled in a trial of Ad26.COV2.S vaccine versus placebo. These receptors all stem from a person between 18 and 60 years old who received the Ad26.COV2.S COVID-19 vaccine or a placebo.

This clone was counted only a few times. This rearrangement joins TRBV30 to TRBJ2-3; 9 bases map to TRBD2. The germline V gene has CDR1 GTSNPN and CDR2 SVGIG (reference sequence). The V segment lost 5 bases and the J segment 4 bases; nucleotides outside the gene matches: 10. The CDR3 length is 15 residues. The CDR3 DNA sequence: TGTGCCTGGTGGCCGCAAGGCGGGAGGGCAGATACGCAGTATTTT. Protein product: CAWWPQGGRADTQYF.

The chain uses TRBV7-2 and TRBJ1-1; D is ambiguous. This CDR3 spans 16 amino acids. V lost 8 bases and J 0 bases, leaving 19 bases between the germline ends. Per the germline V gene, CDR1 is SGHTA and CDR2 is FQGNSA. The CDR3 spells CASGERFPHLNTEAFF. Written as DNA, the CDR3 is TGTGCCAGCGGCGAAAGGTTTCCACACCTGAACACTGAAGCTTTCTTT.

The V and J genes are TRBV5-4 and TRBJ2-3, with 7 bases matching TRBD1. CDR3 size: 16 residues. CDR1 is SGHNT, CDR2 YYREEE, per germline (reference sequence). The junction had 10 bases not matched to a gene; V was cut back by 4 bases and J by 2 bases. CDR3 nucleotide sequence: TGTGCCAGCAGCCCGCAGGGACAGCGAAACACAGATACGCAGTATTTT. It codes for CASSPQGQRNTDTQYF.

The V call is TRBV7-9, the J call TRBJ1-1; D might be TRBD1 (6 bases). Trimming shortened V by 3 bases and J by 0 bases, and 17 bases separated the two germline ends. This CDR3 is built from 17 residues. Germline V gene sequence: CDR1 SEHNR, CDR2 FQNEAQ (reference sequence). CDR3 nucleotides: TGTGCCAGCAGCTTTGGGGGGGCGGTCATCATGAACACTGAAGCTTTCTTT. Protein: CASSFGGAVIMNTEAFF.

This rearrangement joins TRBV5-5 to TRBJ2-7, with no clear D. Germline CDR1 and CDR2: SGHKS and YYEKEE (reference sequence). The length of the CDR3 is 13 residues. V lost 0 bases and J 2 bases, leaving 6 bases between the germline ends. The CDR3 region is CASSLAGPYEQYF. In DNA, the CDR3 is TGTGCCAGCAGCTTGGCCGGTCCCTACGAGCAGTACTTC.

This clone appeared a few times. This chain uses TRBV6-5 with TRBJ1-1; perhaps TRBD1 as D (6 bases). Looked up from germline, CDR1 is MNHEY and CDR2 is SVGAGI. The CDR3 has 15 residues. The V and J ends lost 6 bases and 0 bases respectively, with 14 bases between them. CDR3 nucleotides: TGTGCCAGCAGCTTAAACAGGGCCATGAACACTGAAGCTTTCTTT. Translating it yields CASSLNRAMNTEAFF.

V and J are TRBV5-1 and TRBJ2-3; tentative D call: TRBD2 (5 bases). This CDR3 comprises 16 residues. V lost 7 bases and J 2 bases, leaving 20 bases between the germline ends. The germline V gene has CDR1 SGHRS and CDR2 YFSETQ. The CDR3 DNA reads TGCGCCAGCGGATACTCGCTACTAGAGTTCACAGATACGCAGTATTTT. It codes for CASGYSLLEFTDTQYF.

The chain has TRBV5-5 and TRBJ2-2; 10 nucleotides agree with TRBD2. Germline trimming cut 2 bases from V and 2 bases from J; bases unmatched to any gene: 3. The CDR3 contains 16 residues. Germline CDR1 SGHKS, CDR2 YYEKEE (reference sequence). This CDR3 is CASSFGLAVNTGELFF. The CDR3 DNA follows: TGTGCCAGCAGCTTTGGACTAGCGGTTAACACCGGGGAGCTGTTTTTT.

This rearrangement joins TRBV11-2 to TRBJ2-3, with no clear D. Germline CDR1 reads SGHAT; CDR2 reads FQNNGV. Trimming took off 4 bases at V and 8 bases at J, with 16 bases between the two ends. The CDR3 spans 14 residues. The CDR3 loop reads CASSSTSGPLTQYF. The CDR3 DNA reads as TGTGCCAGCAGCTCGACGTCTGGGCCGCTTACGCAGTATTTT.

The count of this clone is one. The V and J genes are TRBV7-9 and TRBJ1-1; no reliable D call. The CDR3 is 13 amino acids. Germline V gene lookup returns CDR1 SEHNR and CDR2 FQNEAQ (reference sequence). The V and J ends lost 6 bases and 1 base respectively, with 9 bases between them. Here the CDR3 DNA reads TGTGCCAGCAGTAAGGTGGGGAACACTGAAGCTTTCTTT. This translates into CASSKVGNTEAFF. Complete variable domain (other parts from reference TRBV7-9 and TRBJ1-1): DTGVSQNPRHKITKRGQNVTFRCDPISEHNRLYWYRQTLGQGPEFLTYFQNEAQLEKSRLLSDRFSAERPKGSFSTLEIQRTEQGDSAMYLCASSKVGNTEAFFGQGTRLTVV.

The V and J genes are TRBV5-1 and TRBJ2-7; 8 bases line up with TRBD1. Germline V gives CDR1 SGHRS, CDR2 YFSETQ. V lost 2 bases, J lost 6 bases, and 7 bases stayed unmatched. This CDR3 spans 14 amino acids. CDR3 DNA sequence: TGCGCCAGCAGCTTAGGCACAGGGGGTAGCGAGCAGTACTTC. Encoded protein: CASSLGTGGSEQYF.

The V and J genes are TRBV27 and TRBJ2-7; 8 bases fit TRBD2. Trimming took 3 bases from V and 2 from J; bases not matched to a gene: 12. The CDR3 is 17 residues long. CDR1 is MNHEY, CDR2 SMNVEV, per germline (reference sequence). CDR3 in amino acids: CASSFVPGGSFPYEQYF. The CDR3 coding sequence is TGTGCCAGCAGTTTCGTTCCGGGGGGGTCTTTTCCCTACGAGCAGTACTTC.

The genes are TRBV6-5 and TRBJ1-3; tentative D call: TRBD1 (6 bases). Between the trimmed V and J ends, which lost 4 bases and 0 bases, there was a span of 13 bases. From germline, CDR1 is MNHEY and CDR2 SVGAGI. The CDR3 sequence is 16 residues long. The CDR3: CASSFNRVNSGNTIYF. CDR3 in DNA: TGTGCCAGCAGTTTTAACAGGGTTAACTCTGGAAACACCATATATTTT.

This rearrangement joins TRBV7-9 to TRBJ2-7; 7 bases map to TRBD2. The CDR3 extends over 14 amino acids. Germline V CDR1 and CDR2: SEHNR, FQNEAQ (reference sequence). The trim removed 2 bases at V and 1 base at J, leaving 2 bases unmatched. This chain's CDR3 is CASSLIAGSYEQYF. In nucleotides, the CDR3 is TGTGCCAGCAGCTTAATAGCGGGTTCCTACGAGCAGTACTTC.

The gene calls are TRBV14 and TRBJ2-7, with 7 bases lining up with TRBD1. V was pared by 0 bases and J by 0 bases, with 20 bases of the junction left unmatched. The CDR3 is 21 residues long. Germline V gene data show CDR1 as SGHDN and CDR2 as FVKESK. The CDR3 nucleotides read TGTGCCAGCAGCCAAGATCTGGACAGGTTTGGAAGAAGGAGTTTCTCCTACGAGCAGTACTTC. It encodes CASSQDLDRFGRRSFSYEQYF.

The V gene is TRBV28, the J gene TRBJ1-1; the match to TRBD1 covers 7 bases. Germline trimming cut 5 bases from V and 4 bases from J; bases unmatched to any gene: 7. The CDR3 loop spans 14 amino acids. Germline V gene data show CDR1 as MDHEN and CDR2 as SYDVKM. DNA for the CDR3: TGTGCCAGCAGTCTAAGGGACAGATTCACTGAAGCTTTCTTT. Translation gives CASSLRDRFTEAFF.

J is TRBJ2-5 and V is TRBV7-2; D gene uncertain. This CDR3 region has 14 residues. V was trimmed by 5 bases and J by 2 bases, leaving 12 bases between them. CDR1 and CDR2 (germline): SGHTA, FQGNSA. In DNA form, the CDR3 reads TGTGCCAGCAGCCCTTCCCTACTTCAAGAGACCCAGTACTTC. Translating it yields CASSPSLLQETQYF.

The chain combines TRBV3-1 (or the pseudogene TRBV3-2) with TRBJ2-7; 10 bases line up with TRBD2. With V trimmed by 3 bases and J by 7 bases, 9 bases remained unmatched. The CDR3 is made up of 15 amino acids. Germline V gene lookup returns CDR1 LGHDT and CDR2 YNNKEL (reference sequence). The CDR3 spells CASSHPGTSATEQYF. The CDR3, as DNA: TGTGCCAGCAGCCACCCCGGGACTAGCGCGACTGAGCAGTACTTC.

The V and J genes are TRBV25-1 and TRBJ1-1; D remains ambiguous. This CDR3 contains 13 residues. The germline V and J ends were trimmed by 0 bases and 10 bases, with 12 bases remaining between them. Germline-derived CDR1 and CDR2 are MGHDK and SYGVNS. This chain's CDR3 is CASSEYGVLGAFF. CDR3 DNA sequence: TGTGCCAGCAGTGAATATGGAGTCCTGGGAGCTTTCTTT.

The CDR3: CASSQDRWFMNTEAFF. The CDR3 DNA reads TGTGCCAGCAGCCAAGATAGGTGGTTCATGAACACTGAAGCTTTCTTT. This sequence joins TRBV4-2 and TRBJ1-1; D unclear. This CDR3 has 16 amino acids. Germline V gene lookup returns CDR1 LGHNA and CDR2 YNFKEQ. Trimming left V 0 bases short and J 0 bases short, with 11 bases between.

The chain couples TRBV5-1 to TRBJ2-3, with 8 bases identical to TRBD2. Germline assignment: CDR1 SGHRS and CDR2 YFSETQ. Losses at the gene ends were 0 bases for V and 2 bases for J; bases not matched to a gene: 8. This CDR3 is 17 amino acids long. The CDR3 DNA sequence: TGCGCCAGCAGCTTGGTCTCCAGCGGGAGCTTCACAGATACGCAGTATTTT. Translated: CASSLVSSGSFTDTQYF.